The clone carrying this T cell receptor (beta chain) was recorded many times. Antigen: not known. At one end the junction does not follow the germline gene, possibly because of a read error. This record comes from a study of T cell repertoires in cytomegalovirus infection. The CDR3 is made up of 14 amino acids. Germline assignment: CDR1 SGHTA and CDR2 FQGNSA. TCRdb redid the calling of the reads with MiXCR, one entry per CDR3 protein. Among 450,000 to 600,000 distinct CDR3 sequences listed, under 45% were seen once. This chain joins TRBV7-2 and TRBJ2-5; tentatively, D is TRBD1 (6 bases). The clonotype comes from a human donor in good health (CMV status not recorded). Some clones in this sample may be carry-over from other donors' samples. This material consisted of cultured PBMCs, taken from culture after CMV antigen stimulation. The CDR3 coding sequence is TGTGCCAGCACCTTAGGGGGACCTCAAGAGACCCAGTACTTC. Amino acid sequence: CASTLGGPQETQYF. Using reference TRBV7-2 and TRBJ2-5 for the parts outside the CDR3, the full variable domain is GAGVSQSPSNKVTEKGKDVELRCDPISGHTALYWYRQSLGQGLEFLIYFQGNSAPDKSGLPSDRFSAERTGGSVSTLTIQRTQQEDSAVYLCASTLGGPQETQYFGPGTRLLVL.